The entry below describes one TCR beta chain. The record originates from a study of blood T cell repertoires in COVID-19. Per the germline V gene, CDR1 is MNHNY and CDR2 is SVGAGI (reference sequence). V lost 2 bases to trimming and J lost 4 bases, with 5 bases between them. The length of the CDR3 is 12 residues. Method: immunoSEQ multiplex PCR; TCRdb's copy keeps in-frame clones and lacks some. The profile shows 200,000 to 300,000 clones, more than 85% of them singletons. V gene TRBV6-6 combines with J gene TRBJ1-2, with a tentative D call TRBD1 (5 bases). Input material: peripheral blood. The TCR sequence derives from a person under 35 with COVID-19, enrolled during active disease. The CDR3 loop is CASSYRGYGYTF. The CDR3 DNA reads TGTGCCAGCAGTTACAGGGGCTATGGCTACACCTTC.